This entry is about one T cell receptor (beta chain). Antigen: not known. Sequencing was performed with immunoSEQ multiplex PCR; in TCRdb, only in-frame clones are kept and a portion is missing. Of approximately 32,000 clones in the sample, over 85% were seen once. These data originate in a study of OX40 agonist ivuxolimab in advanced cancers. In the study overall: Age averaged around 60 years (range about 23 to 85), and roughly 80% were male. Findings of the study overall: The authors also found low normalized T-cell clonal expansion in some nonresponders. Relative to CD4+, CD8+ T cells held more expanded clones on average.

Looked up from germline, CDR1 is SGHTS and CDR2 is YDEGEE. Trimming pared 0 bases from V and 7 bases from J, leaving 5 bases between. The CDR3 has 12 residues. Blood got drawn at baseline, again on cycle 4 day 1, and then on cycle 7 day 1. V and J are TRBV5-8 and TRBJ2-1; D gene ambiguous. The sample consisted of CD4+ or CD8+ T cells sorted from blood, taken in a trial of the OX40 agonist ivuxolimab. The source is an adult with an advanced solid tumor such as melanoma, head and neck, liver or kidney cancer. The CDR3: CASSLEGNEQFF. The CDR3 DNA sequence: TGTGCCAGCAGCTTGGAGGGTAATGAGCAGTTCTTC. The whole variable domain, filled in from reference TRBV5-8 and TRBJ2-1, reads EAGVTQSPTHLIKTRGQQATLRCSPISGHTSVYWYQQALGLGLQFLLWYDEGEERNRGNFPPRFSGRQFPNYSSELNVNALELEDSALYLCASSLEGNEQFFGPGTRLTVL.